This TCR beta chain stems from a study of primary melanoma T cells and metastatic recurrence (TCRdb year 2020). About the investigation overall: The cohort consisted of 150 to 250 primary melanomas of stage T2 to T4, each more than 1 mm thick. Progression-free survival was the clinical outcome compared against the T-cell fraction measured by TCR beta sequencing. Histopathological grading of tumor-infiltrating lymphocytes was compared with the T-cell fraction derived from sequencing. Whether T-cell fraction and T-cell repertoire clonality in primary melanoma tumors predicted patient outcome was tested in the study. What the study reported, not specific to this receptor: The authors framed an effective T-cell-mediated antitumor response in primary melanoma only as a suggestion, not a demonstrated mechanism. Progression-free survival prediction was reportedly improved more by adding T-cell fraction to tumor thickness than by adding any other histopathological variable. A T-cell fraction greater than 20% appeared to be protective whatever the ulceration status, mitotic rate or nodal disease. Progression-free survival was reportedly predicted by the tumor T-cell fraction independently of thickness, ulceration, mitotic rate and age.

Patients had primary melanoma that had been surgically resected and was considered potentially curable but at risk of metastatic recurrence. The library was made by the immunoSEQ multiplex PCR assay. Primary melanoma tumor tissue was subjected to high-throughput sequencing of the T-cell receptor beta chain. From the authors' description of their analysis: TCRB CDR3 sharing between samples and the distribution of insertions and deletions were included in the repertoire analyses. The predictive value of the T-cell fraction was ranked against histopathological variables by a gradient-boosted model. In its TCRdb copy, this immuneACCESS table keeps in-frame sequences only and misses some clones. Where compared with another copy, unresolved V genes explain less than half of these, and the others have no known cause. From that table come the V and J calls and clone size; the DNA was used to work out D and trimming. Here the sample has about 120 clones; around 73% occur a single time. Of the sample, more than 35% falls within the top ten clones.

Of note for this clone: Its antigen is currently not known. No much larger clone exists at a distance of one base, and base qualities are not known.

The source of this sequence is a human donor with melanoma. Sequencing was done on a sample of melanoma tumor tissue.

The DNA is TGTGCCAGCAGCCCCCGGGCGGGGACCTTAGAGGAGCAGTTCTTC. Its product reads: CASSPRAGTLEEQFF. The rearranged segments are TRBV6-8 and TRBJ2-1, with TRBD2 perhaps the D gene, on 6 matching bases. V is pared back by 6 bases and J by 10 bases, with 22 bases lying between the germline termini. From a lookup of the germline V gene, CDR1 and CDR2 are MNHGY and SAAAGT. CDR3 length: 15 amino acids, cysteine to phenylalanine. Only CDR3 DNA is held: 45 bases, read in frame from base 1.